This T cell receptor beta chain was obtained from a study of cytomegalovirus exposure and HLA in healthy donors (dated by TCRdb to 2015 to 2018). Looking at the study overall: The 500 to 700 repertoires of the first cohort and the 120 validation repertoires were produced on the same platform, according to a later analysis. The study was designed to test whether signatures of past pathogen exposure could be identified by cataloging public T cell receptors. Besides the first cohort of around 700 subjects, a separate validation cohort made up of over 95 different subjects was used. High-throughput TCR immunosequencing, statistical association of individual TCRs with disease status, and machine learning were combined to predict cytomegalovirus infection status.

Study-level results and caveats: The authors suggested that the approach could potentially be generalized to other disease states and immunological phenotypes. A later analysis lacked HLA typing for the validation cohort, so it scored co-occurrence in that cohort across all 110 or so repertoires. In vitro tests confirmed that a few of the cytomegalovirus-associated TCR beta chains recognize cytomegalovirus antigens. A later analysis found that TCRs clustered in the first cohort also tended to co-occur in the 120 validation repertoires, with 94% of cluster scores above 0. Most TCR sequences were observed very rarely across donors, whereas some public TCRs were present in many individuals. The classifier was reported to diagnose cytomegalovirus status with high specificity and sensitivity in both the original cohort and the validation cohort. The study listed 150 to 200 TCR beta chains as associated with cytomegalovirus.

The library was generated by the immunoSEQ multiplex PCR assay. Processing in the source paper ran as follows. A statistical classification framework was built to diagnose cytomegalovirus status from the catalog of TCR beta chain sequences. The source is immuneACCESS, and TCRdb retained only in-frame sequences with V and J called. Part of the clones is not carried over; for the studies checked, unresolved V genes explain less than half of this, and the remainder is unexplained. V and J calls and clone size follow that table, whereas D and trimming were derived from the DNA. This sample gives 260,000 or so clones in total; 90% of them show up just once. The top ten constitute just over 3% of the sample. Concerning this clone itself: This clone's antigen is unknown. No base quality values were provided; no much bigger clone lies one nucleotide off.

V and J are truncated by 2 bases and 2 bases respectively, leaving an intervening sequence of 1 base. CDR3 length: 11 amino acids, cysteine to phenylalanine. Solely the CDR3 DNA is kept, with 33 bases framed from the first base. Based on the germline V gene, the CDR1 and CDR2 sequences are SGHDT and YYEEEE. Donors formed part of the validation cohort, which comprised fewer than 150 subjects and was distinct from the first cohort of under 850 subjects. The chain links TRBV5-6 with TRBJ2-5; the D segment cannot be called with confidence. Sequenced material: PBMCs. This clonotype was obtained from a woman aged 25 to 45 in good health and CMV-seronegative. In nucleotides, the sequence is TGTGCCAGCAGCTTACAAGAGACCCAGTACTTC. Its amino acids are CASSLQETQYF.